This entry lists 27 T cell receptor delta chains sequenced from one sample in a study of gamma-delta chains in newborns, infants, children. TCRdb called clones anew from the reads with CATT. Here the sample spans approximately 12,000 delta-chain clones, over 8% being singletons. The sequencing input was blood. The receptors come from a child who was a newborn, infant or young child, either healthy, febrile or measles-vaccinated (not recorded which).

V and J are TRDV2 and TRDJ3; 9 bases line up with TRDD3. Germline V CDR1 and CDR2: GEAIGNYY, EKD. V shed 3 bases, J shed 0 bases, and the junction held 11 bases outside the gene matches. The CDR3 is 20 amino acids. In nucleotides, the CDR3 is TGTGCCTGTGACCAAACTGGGGGAAGCCCCAGCTCCTGGGACACCCGACAGATGTTTTTC. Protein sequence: CACDQTGGSPSSWDTRQMFF.

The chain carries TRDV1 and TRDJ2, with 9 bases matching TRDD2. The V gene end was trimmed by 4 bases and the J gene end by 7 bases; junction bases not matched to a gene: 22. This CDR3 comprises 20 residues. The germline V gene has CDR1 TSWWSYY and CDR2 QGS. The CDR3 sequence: CALGGPFLHFPILEEAQLFF. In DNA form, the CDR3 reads TGTGCTCTTGGGGGACCCTTCCTACACTTTCCTATACTGGAAGAAGCACAACTCTTCTTT.

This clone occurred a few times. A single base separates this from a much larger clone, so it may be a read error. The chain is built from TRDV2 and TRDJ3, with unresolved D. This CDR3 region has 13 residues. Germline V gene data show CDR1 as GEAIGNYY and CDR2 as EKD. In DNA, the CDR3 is TGTGCCTGTGACACCTGGGACACCCAACAGATGTTTTTC. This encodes CACDTWDTQQMFF.

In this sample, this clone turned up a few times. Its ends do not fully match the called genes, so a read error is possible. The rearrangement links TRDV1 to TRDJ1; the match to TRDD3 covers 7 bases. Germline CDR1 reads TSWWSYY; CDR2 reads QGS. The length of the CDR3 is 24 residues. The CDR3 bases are TGTGCTCTTGGGGAATTATCGGGGGCCCCGATAAAGTGGGGGAGCCTGTTGTACACCGATAAACACATCTTT. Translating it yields CALGELSGAPIKWGSLLYTDKHIF.

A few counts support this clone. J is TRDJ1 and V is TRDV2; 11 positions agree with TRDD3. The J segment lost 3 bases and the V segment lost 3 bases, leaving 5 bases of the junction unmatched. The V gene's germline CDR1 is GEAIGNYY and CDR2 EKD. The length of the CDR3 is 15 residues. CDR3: CACDQVGDTADKLIF. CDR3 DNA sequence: TGTGCCTGTGACCAGGTGGGGGATACGGCCGATAAACTCATCTTT.

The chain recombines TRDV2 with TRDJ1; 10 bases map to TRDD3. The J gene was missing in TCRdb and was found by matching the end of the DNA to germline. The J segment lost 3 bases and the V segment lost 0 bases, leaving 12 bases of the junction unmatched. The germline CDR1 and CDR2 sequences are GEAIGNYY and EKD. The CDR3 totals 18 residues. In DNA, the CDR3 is TGTGCCTGTGACACCGTAGGGGCGGGGGATACGATGTCCGATAAACTCATCTTT. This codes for CACDTVGAGDTMSDKLIF.

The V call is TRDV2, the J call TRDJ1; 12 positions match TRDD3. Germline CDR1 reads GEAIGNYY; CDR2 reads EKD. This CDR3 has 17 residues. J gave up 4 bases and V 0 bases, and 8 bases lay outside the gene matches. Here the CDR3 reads CACDTVGSGGYGDKLIF. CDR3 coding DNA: TGTGCCTGTGACACCGTTGGGTCTGGGGGATACGGCGATAAACTCATCTTT.

The CDR3 DNA reads as TGTGCCTGTGACGTCGCATCCAGCCTGGGGGGTGGGGGGTTCGATAAACTCACCTTT. Translation gives CACDVASSLGGGGFDKLTF. No J gene was called, and the V gene is TRDV2; the table calls TRDD3, which could not be checked here. The V gene's germline CDR1 is GEAIGNYY and CDR2 EKD. The CDR3 is made up of 19 amino acids.

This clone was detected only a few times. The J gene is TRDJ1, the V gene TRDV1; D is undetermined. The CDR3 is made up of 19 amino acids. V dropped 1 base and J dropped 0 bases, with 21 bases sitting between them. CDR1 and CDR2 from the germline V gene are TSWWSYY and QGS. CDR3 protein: CALGEPGRNTRKYTDKLIF. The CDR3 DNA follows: TGTGCTCTTGGGGAACCGGGCCGGAATACAAGAAAGTACACCGATAAACTCATCTTT.

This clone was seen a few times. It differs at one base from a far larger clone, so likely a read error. CDR3: CACDSVMGPADKLIF. CDR3 in DNA: TGTGCCTGTGACTCCGTAATGGGGCCTGCCGATAAACTCATCTTT. The V gene is TRDV2, the J gene TRDJ1; D is perhaps TRDD3 (5 bases). CDR3 size: 15 residues. Germline V CDR1 and CDR2: GEAIGNYY, EKD. V shed 3 bases and J shed 3 bases, with 16 bases lying between them.

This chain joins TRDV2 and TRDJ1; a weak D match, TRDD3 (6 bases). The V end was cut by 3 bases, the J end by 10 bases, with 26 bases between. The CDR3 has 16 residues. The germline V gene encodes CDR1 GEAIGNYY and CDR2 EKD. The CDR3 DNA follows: TGTGCCTGTGACGATGTACTGGGTAGAAGTGCCTTTGGACTCATCTTT. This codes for CACDDVLGRSAFGLIF.

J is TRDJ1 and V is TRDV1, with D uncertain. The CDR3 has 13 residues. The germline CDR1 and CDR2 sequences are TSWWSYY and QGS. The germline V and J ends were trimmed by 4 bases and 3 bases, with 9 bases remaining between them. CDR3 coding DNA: TGTGCTCTTGGGGTCCACCGAGCCGATAAACTCATCTTT. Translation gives CALGVHRADKLIF.

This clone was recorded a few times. The CDR3 bases are TGTGCCTGTGACACCGTGGCCGGGGGACCGCAGTACACCGATAAACTCATCTTT. Translating gives CACDTVAGGPQYTDKLIF. The chain links TRDV2 to TRDJ1, with D tentatively TRDD3 (6 bases). Between the trimmed V and J ends, which lost 0 bases and 0 bases, there was a span of 19 bases. The CDR3 loop spans 18 amino acids. Germline V gene sequence: CDR1 GEAIGNYY, CDR2 EKD.

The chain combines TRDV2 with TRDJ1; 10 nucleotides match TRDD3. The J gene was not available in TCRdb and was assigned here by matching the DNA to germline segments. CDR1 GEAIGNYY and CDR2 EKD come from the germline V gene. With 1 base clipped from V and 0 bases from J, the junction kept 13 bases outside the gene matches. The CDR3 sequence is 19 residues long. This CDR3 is CACDTLPSTGGWYTDKLIF. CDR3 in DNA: TGTGCCTGTGACACTTTGCCCAGTACTGGGGGATGGTACACCGATAAACTCATCTTT.

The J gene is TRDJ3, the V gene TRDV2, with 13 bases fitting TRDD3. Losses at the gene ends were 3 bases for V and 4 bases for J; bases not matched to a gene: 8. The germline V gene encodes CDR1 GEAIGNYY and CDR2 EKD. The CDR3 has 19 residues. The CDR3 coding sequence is TGTGCCTGTGACGACTTACTGGGGGATACGGCTTGGGACACCCGACAGATGTTTTTC. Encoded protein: CACDDLLGDTAWDTRQMFF.

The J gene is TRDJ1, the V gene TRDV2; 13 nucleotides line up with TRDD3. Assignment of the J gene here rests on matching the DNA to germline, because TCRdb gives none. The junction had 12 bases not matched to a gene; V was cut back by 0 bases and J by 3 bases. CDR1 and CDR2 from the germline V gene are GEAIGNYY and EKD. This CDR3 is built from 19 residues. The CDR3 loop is CACDTLLTGGYGRADKLIF. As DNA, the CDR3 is TGTGCCTGTGACACCCTCCTTACTGGGGGATACGGGCGCGCCGATAAACTCATCTTT.

Written as DNA, the CDR3 is TGTGCCCCCAGTAGTCTGGGGATCCCGCTGTACACCGATAAACTCATCTTT. As protein: CAPSSLGIPLYTDKLIF. The chain is built from TRDV2 and TRDJ1; D is possibly TRDD3 (6 bases). The CDR3 consists of 17 residues. The germline V gene has CDR1 GEAIGNYY and CDR2 EKD. V was pared by 9 bases and J by 0 bases, with 25 bases between.

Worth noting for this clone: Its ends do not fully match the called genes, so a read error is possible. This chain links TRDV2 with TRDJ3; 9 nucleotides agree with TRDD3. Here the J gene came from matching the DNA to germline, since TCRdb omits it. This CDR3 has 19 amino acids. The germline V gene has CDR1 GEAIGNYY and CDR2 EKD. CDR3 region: CACDTVLGDISWGTRQMFF. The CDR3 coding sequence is TGTGCCTGTGACACCGTACTGGGGGACATCTCCTGGGGCACCCGACAGATGTTTTTC.

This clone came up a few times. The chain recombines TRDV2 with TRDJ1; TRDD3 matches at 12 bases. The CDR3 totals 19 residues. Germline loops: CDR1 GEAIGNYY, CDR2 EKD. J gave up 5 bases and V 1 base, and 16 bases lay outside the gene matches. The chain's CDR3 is CACDTVPTGGYRRGDKLIF. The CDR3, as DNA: TGTGCCTGTGACACTGTCCCCACTGGGGGATACCGGAGGGGGGATAAACTCATCTTT.

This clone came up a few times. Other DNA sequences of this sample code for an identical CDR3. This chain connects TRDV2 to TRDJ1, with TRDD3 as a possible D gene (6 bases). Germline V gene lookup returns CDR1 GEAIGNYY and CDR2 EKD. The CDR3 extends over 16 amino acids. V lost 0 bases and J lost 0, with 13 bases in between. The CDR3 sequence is CACDTVGGSYTDKLIF. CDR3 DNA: TGTGCCTGTGACACCGTTGGGGGGTCGTACACCGATAAACTCATCTTT.

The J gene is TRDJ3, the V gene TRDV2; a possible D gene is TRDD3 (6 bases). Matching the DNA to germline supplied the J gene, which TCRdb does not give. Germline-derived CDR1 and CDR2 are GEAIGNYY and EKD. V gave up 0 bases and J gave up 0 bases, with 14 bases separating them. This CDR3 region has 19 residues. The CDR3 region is CACDTAGAQSSWDTRQMFF. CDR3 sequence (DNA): TGTGCCTGTGACACCGCTGGGGCCCAAAGCTCCTGGGACACCCGACAGATGTTTTTC.

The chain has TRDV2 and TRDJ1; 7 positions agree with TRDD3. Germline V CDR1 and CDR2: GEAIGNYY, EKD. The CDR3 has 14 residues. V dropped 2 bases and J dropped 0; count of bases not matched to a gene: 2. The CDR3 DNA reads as TGTGCCTGTGACATCTGGGGGGACACCGATAAACTCATCTTT. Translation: CACDIWGDTDKLIF.

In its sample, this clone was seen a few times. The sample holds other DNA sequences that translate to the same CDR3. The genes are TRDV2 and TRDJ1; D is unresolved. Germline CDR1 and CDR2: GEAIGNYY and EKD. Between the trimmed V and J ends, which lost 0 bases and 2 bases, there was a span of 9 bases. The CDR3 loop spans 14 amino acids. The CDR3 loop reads CACDTVGGTDKLIF. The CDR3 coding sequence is TGTGCCTGTGACACCGTTGGTGGGACCGATAAACTCATCTTT.

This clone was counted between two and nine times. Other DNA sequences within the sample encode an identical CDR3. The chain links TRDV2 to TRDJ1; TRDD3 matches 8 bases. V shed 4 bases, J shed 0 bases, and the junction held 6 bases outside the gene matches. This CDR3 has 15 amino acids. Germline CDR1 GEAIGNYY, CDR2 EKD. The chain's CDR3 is CACEPLLGDTDKLIF. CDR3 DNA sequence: TGTGCCTGTGAGCCCCTACTGGGGGACACCGATAAACTCATCTTT.

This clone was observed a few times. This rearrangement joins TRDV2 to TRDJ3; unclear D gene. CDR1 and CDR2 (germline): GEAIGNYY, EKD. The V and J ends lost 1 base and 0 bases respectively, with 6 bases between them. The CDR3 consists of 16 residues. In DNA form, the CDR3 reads TGTGCCTGTGACACTCTGAGCTCCTGGGACACCCGACAGATGTTTTTC. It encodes CACDTLSSWDTRQMFF.

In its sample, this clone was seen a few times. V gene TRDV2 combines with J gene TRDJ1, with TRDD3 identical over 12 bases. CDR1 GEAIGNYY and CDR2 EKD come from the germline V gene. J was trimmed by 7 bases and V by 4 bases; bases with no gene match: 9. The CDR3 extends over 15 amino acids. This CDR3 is CACEGLGDTESKLIF. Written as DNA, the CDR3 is TGTGCCTGTGAGGGACTGGGGGATACCGAGAGTAAACTCATCTTT.

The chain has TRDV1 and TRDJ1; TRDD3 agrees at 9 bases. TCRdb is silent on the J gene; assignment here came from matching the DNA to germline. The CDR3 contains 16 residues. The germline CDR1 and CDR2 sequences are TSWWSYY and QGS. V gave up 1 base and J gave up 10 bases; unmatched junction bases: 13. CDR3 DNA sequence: TGTGCTCTTGGGGAACCAGGCCCTACGGGGATACGGGGACTCATCTTT. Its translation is CALGEPGPTGIRGLIF.